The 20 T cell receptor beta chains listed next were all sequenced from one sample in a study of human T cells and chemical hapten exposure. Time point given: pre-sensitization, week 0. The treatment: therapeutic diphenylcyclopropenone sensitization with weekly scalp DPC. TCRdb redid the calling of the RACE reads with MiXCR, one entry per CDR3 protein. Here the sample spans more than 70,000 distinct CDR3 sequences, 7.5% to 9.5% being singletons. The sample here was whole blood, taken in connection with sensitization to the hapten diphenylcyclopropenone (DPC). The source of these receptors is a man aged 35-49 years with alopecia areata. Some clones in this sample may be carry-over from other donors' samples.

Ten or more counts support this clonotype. CDR3 coding DNA: TGCAGCCGGGCAGGCGGACCGGGGGTCACCATATATTTT. The encoded protein is CSRAGGPGVTIYF. The gene calls are TRBV29-1 and TRBJ1-3; possible D gene TRBD1, 5 bases. Germline loops: CDR1 SQVTM, CDR2 ANQGSEA. CDR3 length: 13 amino acids. The V and J ends lost 8 bases and 9 bases respectively, with 20 bases between them.

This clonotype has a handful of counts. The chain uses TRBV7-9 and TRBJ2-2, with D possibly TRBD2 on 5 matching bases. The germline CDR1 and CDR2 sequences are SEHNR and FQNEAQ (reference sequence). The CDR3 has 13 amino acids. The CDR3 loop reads CAKRIPNTGELFF. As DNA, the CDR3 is TGTGCGAAGCGGATCCCGAACACCGGGGAGCTGTTTTTT.

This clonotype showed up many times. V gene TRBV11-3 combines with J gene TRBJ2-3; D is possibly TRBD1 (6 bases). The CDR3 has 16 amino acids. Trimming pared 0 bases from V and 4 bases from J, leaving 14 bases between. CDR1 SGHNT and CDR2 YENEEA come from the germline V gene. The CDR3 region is CASSLEAMDSADTQYF. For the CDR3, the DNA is TGTGCCAGCAGCTTAGAGGCAATGGACAGCGCAGATACGCAGTATTTT.

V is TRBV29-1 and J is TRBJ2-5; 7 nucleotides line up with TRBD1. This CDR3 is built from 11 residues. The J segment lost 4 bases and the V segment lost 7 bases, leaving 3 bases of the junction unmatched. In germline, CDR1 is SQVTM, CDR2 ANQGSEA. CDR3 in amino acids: CSARQGETQYF. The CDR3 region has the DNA TGCAGCGCCCGACAGGGAGAGACCCAGTACTTC.

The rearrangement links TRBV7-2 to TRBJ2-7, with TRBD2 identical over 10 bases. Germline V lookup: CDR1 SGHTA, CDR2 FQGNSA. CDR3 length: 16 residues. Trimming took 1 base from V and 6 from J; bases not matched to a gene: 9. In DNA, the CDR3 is TGTGCCAGCAGCTTAGTAACTAGCGGGGTGACTATCGAGCAGTACTTC. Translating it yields CASSLVTSGVTIEQYF.

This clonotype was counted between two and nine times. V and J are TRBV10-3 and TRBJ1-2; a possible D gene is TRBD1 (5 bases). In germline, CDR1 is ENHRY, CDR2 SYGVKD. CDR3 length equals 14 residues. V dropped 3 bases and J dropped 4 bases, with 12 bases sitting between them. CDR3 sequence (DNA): TGTGCCATCAGTGAAAGAAGGGGAGCCTATGGCTACACCTTC. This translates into CAISERRGAYGYTF.

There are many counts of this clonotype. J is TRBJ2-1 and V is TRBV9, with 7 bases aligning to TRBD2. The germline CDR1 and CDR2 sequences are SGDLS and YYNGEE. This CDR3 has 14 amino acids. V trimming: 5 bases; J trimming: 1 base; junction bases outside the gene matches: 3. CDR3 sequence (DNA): TGTGCCAGCAGTGGGGGGGGGTCCTACAATGAGCAGTTCTTC. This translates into CASSGGGSYNEQFF.

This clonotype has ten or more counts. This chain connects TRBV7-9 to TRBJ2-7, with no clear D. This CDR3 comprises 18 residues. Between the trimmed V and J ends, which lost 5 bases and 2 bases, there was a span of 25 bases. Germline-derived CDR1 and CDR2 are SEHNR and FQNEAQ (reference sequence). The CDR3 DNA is TGTGCCAGCAGCCAACCTCCGCCCAGCAGCCCAACCACCTACGAGCAGTACTTC. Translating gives CASSQPPPSSPTTYEQYF.

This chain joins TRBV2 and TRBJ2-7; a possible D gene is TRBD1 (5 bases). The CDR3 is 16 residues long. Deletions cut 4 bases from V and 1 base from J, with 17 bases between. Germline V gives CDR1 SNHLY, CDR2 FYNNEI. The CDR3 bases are TGTGCCAGCAGTGGGGGAAAAGGGGAAGAGTCCTACGAGCAGTACGTC. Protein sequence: CASSGGKGEESYEQYV.

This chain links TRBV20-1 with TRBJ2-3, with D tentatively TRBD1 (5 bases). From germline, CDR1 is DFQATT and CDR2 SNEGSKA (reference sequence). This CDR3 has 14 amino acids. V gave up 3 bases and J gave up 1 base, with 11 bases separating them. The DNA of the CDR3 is TGCAGTGCTAGTCCAGGGCGAGGCACAGATACGCAGTATTTT. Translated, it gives CSASPGRGTDTQYF.

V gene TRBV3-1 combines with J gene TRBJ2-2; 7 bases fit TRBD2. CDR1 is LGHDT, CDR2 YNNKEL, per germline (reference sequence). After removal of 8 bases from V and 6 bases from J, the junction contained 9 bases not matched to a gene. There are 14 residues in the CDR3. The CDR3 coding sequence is TGTGCCAGCGGGGACTATCAGGACTCCGGGGAGCTGTTTTTT. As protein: CASGDYQDSGELFF.

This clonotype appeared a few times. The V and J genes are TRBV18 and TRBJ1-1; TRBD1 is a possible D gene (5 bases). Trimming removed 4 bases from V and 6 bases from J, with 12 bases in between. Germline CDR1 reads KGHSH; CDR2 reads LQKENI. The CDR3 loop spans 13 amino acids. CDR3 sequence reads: CASSRPGVPEAFF. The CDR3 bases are TGTGCCAGCTCACGACCGGGGGTCCCTGAAGCTTTCTTT.

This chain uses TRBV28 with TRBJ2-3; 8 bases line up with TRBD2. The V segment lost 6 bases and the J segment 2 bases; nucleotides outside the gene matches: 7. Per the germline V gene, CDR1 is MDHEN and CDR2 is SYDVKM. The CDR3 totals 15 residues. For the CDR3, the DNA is TGTGCCAGCAGGGACCCAGCGGGAGCCACAGATACGCAGTATTTT. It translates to CASRDPAGATDTQYF.

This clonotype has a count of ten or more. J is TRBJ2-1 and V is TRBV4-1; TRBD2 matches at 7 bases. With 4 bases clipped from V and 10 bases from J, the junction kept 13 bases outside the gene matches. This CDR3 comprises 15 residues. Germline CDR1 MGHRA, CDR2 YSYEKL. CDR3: CASSPPAGEGREQFF. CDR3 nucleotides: TGCGCCAGCAGCCCTCCCGCCGGGGAGGGCCGGGAGCAGTTCTTC.

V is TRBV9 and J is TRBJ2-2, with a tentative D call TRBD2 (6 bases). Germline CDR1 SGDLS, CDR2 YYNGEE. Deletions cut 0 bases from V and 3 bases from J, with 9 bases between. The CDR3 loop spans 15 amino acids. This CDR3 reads CASSVAGTYTGELFF. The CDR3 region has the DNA TGTGCCAGCAGCGTAGCGGGGACTTACACCGGGGAGCTGTTTTTT.

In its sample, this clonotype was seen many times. The CDR3 loop reads CASSFRDRGLDTEAFF. DNA for the CDR3: TGTGCCAGCTCCTTCCGGGACAGGGGGCTTGACACTGAAGCTTTCTTT. The rearrangement joins TRBV18 to TRBJ1-1, with 12 bases that match TRBD1. The CDR3 runs to 16 residues. Germline CDR1 KGHSH, CDR2 LQKENI. V shed 6 bases and J 3 bases; nucleotides not matched to a gene: 8.

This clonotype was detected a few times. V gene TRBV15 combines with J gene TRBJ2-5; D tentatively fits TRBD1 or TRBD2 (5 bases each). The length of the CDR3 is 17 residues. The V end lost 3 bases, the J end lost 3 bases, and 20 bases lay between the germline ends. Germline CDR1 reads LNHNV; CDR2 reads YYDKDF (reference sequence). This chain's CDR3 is CATSRGVRDAWEETQYF. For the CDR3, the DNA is TGTGCCACCAGCAGGGGGGTTAGGGACGCGTGGGAAGAGACCCAGTACTTC.

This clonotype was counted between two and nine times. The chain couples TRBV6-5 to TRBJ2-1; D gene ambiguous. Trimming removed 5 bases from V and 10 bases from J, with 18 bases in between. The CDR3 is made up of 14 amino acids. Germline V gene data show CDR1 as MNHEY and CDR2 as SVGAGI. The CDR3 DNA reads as TGTGCCAGCAGTAAATCCTTTTGGGTAATGGAGCAGTTCTTC. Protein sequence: CASSKSFWVMEQFF.

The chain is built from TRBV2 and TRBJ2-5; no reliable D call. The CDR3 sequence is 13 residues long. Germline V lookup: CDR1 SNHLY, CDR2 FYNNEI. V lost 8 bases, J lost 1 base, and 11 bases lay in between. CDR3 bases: TGTGCCAGCGAAGGAGAGACCCAAGAGACCCAGTACTTC. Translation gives CASEGETQETQYF.

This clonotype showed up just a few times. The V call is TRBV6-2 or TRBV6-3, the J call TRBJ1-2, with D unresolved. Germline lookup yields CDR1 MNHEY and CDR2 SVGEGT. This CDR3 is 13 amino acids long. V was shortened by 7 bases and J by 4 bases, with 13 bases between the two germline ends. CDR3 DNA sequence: TGTGCCAGCACCAGAGTATGGCCCTATGGCTACACCTTC. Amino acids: CASTRVWPYGYTF.